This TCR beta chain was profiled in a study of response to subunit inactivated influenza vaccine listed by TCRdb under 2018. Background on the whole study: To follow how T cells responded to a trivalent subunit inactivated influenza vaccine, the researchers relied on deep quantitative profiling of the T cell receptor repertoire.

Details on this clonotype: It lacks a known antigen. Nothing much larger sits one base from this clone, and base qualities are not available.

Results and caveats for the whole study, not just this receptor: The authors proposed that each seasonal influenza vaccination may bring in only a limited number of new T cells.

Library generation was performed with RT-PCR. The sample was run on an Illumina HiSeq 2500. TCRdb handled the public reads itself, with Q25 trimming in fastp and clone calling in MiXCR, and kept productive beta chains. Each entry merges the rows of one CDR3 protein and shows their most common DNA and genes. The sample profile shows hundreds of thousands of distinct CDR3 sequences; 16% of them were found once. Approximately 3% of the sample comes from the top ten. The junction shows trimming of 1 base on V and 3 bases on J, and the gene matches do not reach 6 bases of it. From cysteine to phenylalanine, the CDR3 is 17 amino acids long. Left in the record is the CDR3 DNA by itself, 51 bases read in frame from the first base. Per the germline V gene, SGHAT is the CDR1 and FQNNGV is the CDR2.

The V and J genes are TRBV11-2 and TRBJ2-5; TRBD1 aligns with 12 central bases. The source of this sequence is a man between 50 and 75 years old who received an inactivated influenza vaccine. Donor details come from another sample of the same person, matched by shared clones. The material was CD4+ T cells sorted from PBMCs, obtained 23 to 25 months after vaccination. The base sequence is TGTGCCAGCAGCTTAGCCCCGGGACAGGGGGCCGAAGAGACCCAGTACTTC. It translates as CASSLAPGQGAEETQYF. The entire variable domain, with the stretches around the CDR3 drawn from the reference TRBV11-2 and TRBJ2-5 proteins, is EAGVAQSPRYKIIEKRQSVAFWCNPISGHATLYWYQQILGQGPKLLIQFQNNGVVDDSQLPKDRFSAERLKGVDSTLKIQPAKLEDSAVYLCASSLAPGQGAEETQYFGPGTRLLVL.